This TCR beta chain came from a study of blood T cell repertoires in COVID-19. Original data processing: It was from reference gene primer amplification that nucleated cell counts were estimated. Repertoires were generated with immunoSEQ multiplex PCR, while TCRdb's copy carries only in-frame clones and drops some. V and J calls and clone size follow that table, whereas D and trimming were derived from the DNA. Among 200,000 to 250,000 clones listed, roughly 84% were seen once. CDR3 length: 14 residues. The germline gives CDR1 SGHTA, CDR2 FQGNSA. V was clipped by 5 bases and J by 5 bases, with 14 bases between them.

The chain links TRBV7-2 to TRBJ2-3; tentatively, D is TRBD2 (6 bases). The TCR comes from a woman older than 75 with COVID-19, enrolled during active disease. The sequenced sample was peripheral blood. CDR3 bases: TGTGCCAGCAGCCCGGGACTTCCCCTAGATACGCAGTATTTT. Encoded protein: CASSPGLPLDTQYF.